This T cell receptor beta chain was observed in a study of post-analysis software for immune sequencing data. Study outcomes and limitations: By F measure, samples from a shared preparation batch strongly co-clustered. Among roughly five TRBV segments more frequent in patients than controls were TRBV5-6, TRBV5-1 and TRBV20-1. Multiple sclerosis patients showed significantly lower normalized Chao1 diversity than controls did.

Losses at the gene ends were 4 bases for V and 4 bases for J; bases not matched to a gene: 9. From germline, CDR1 is SGHAT and CDR2 FQDESV (reference sequence). The CDR3 has 15 residues. With respect to this clonotype: Its antigen is not known.

Tagging with unique molecular identifiers was a feature of the TCR beta cDNA libraries. The source material, about 0.85 to 11 million T cells, gave rise to about 520,000 cDNA molecules. Using its own MiXCR run on the PCR reads, TCRdb lists one record per CDR3 protein. The top ten hold roughly 10% of the sample, which has about 680,000 distinct CDR3 sequences, 55% to 60% seen once. The sequence was collected from a girl aged 2 to 9 with multiple sclerosis. Sequenced sample: blood. The rearrangement joins TRBV11-1 to TRBJ2-5; TRBD1 aligns across 7 bases. The CDR3 nucleotides read TGTGCCAGCAGCTACTCCGGGACAGCCTCAGAGACCCAGTACTTC. Translated, it gives CASSYSGTASETQYF.